Below, 13 T cell receptor beta chains from the same sample are listed, as sequenced in a study of vaccination and CD4 T cells after COVID-19. TCRdb reanalysed the PCR reads using MiXCR and keeps one entry per CDR3 protein. This sample has more than 20,000 distinct CDR3 sequences, with roughly 51% found just once. The sample in question was CD4+ T cells from blood, obtained before SARS-CoV-2 vaccination. All receptors derive from a human donor who had recovered from COVID-19.

The CDR3 sequence: CASIRAPPGLANTGELFF. DNA for the CDR3: TGTGCCAGCATAAGGGCTCCACCGGGACTAGCCAACACCGGGGAGCTGTTTTTT. The gene calls are TRBV7-9 and TRBJ2-2; TRBD2 matches 9 bases. The CDR3 has 18 residues. Germline values: CDR1 SEHNR, CDR2 FQNEAQ (reference sequence). The J segment lost 2 bases and the V segment lost 7 bases, leaving 14 bases of the junction unmatched.

This clonotype is a singleton in its sample. The chain joins TRBV14 to TRBJ2-7; D not certain. The CDR3 runs to 14 residues. The V end was cut by 3 bases, the J end by 3 bases, with 12 bases between. Germline V gives CDR1 SGHDN, CDR2 FVKESK. CDR3 sequence: CASSQTLTLYEQYF. The CDR3 DNA sequence: TGTGCCAGCAGCCAGACCTTAACCCTCTACGAGCAGTACTTC.

The chain has TRBV12-3 or TRBV12-4 and TRBJ1-1, with D possibly matching TRBD1 (5 bases). The length of the CDR3 is 14 residues. With 3 bases removed from V and 4 bases from J, the gap between germline ends came to 12 bases. The chain's CDR3 is CASSFSNRGTEAFF. DNA for the CDR3: TGTGCCAGCAGTTTCTCCAATAGGGGCACTGAAGCTTTCTTT.

V gene TRBV19 combines with J gene TRBJ2-2, with TRBD1 matching over 7 bases. The germline V gene encodes CDR1 LNHDA and CDR2 SQIVND (reference sequence). This CDR3 spans 16 amino acids. The V segment lost 5 bases and the J segment 3 bases; nucleotides outside the gene matches: 9. DNA of the CDR3: TGTGCCAGTAGTCCGAGCGACAGGGTGGACACCGGGGAGCTGTTTTTT. Its protein is CASSPSDRVDTGELFF.

The rearrangement uses TRBV6-1 and TRBJ2-5, with D unresolved. CDR3 length: 14 residues. V was cut by 7 bases and J by 0 bases, with 12 bases left in between. In germline, CDR1 is MNHNS, CDR2 SASEGT. The CDR3: CASTTSRNQETQYF. In DNA form, the CDR3 reads TGTGCCAGCACAACGTCCAGGAACCAAGAGACCCAGTACTTC.

V and J are TRBV30 and TRBJ1-5; D might be TRBD1 (5 bases). Deletions cut 0 bases from V and 9 bases from J, with 9 bases between. In germline, CDR1 is GTSNPN, CDR2 SVGIG (reference sequence). This CDR3 is built from 12 residues. Here the CDR3 reads CAWSVRGVPQHF. The CDR3 DNA is TGTGCCTGGAGTGTACGAGGGGTGCCCCAGCATTTT.

The gene calls are TRBV7-9 and TRBJ2-3, with 7 bases identical to TRBD2. The CDR3 is made up of 17 amino acids. With V trimmed by 5 bases and J by 0 bases, 11 bases remained unmatched. Per germline, CDR1 SEHNR and CDR2 FQNEAQ (reference sequence). The CDR3 here is CASSKHVASGSTDTQYF. CDR3 in DNA: TGTGCCAGCAGCAAACACGTGGCTAGCGGAAGCACAGATACGCAGTATTTT.

The gene calls are TRBV24-1 and TRBJ1-5; 7 bases line up with TRBD1. Germline V lookup: CDR1 KGHDR, CDR2 SFDVKD. CDR3 length: 16 amino acids. V dropped 3 bases and J dropped 2; count of bases not matched to a gene: 6. DNA of the CDR3: TGTGCCACCAGTGATACCCGACAGGGTGGCAATCAGCCCCAGCATTTT. Translation gives CATSDTRQGGNQPQHF.

The V call is TRBV7-9, the J call TRBJ2-3; unclear D gene. There are 12 residues in the CDR3. Germline loops: CDR1 SEHNR, CDR2 FQNEAQ (reference sequence). V lost 0 bases to trimming and J lost 4 bases, with 2 bases between them. The CDR3 sequence is CASSLASDTQYF. In DNA form, the CDR3 reads TGTGCCAGCAGCTTAGCCTCAGATACGCAGTATTTT. The full variable domain, completed using reference TRBV7-9 and TRBJ2-3, is DTGVSQNPRHKITKRGQNVTFRCDPISEHNRLYWYRQTLGQGPEFLTYFQNEAQLEKSRLLSDRFSAERPKGSFSTLEIQRTEQGDSAMYLCASSLASDTQYFGPGTRLTVL.

The V and J genes are TRBV12-3 or TRBV12-4 and TRBJ2-1; 11 nucleotides match TRBD2. The V gene end was trimmed by 7 bases and the J gene end by 10 bases; junction bases not matched to a gene: 9. The CDR3 loop spans 14 amino acids. DNA for the CDR3: TGTGCCAGCAAGTTAGCGGGAGGGTTAGGGGAGCAGTTCTTC. This codes for CASKLAGGLGEQFF.

In this sample, this clonotype turned up a few times. The CDR3 region has the DNA TGTGCCTGGTCAGAAAAGGGGGGTCAGCCCCAGCATTTT. This translates into CAWSEKGGQPQHF. The genes are TRBV30 and TRBJ1-5; tentative D call: TRBD1 (6 bases). The CDR3 sequence is 13 residues long. Trimming shortened V by 5 bases and J by 6 bases, and 14 bases separated the two germline ends. Germline CDR1 GTSNPN, CDR2 SVGIG (reference sequence).

V gene TRBV7-2 combines with J gene TRBJ1-5, with no clear D. The CDR3 runs 15 residues. The V and J ends lost 1 base and 1 base respectively, with 8 bases between them. Germline CDR1 is SGHTA and CDR2 is FQGNSA. CDR3 DNA sequence: TGTGCCAGCAGCTTAGGTGCCTGGAGCAATCAGCCCCAGCATTTT. Its translation: CASSLGAWSNQPQHF. The whole variable domain, filled in from reference TRBV7-2 and TRBJ1-5, reads GAGVSQSPSNKVTEKGKDVELRCDPISGHTALYWYRQSLGQGLEFLIYFQGNSAPDKSGLPSDRFSAERTGGSVSTLTIQRTQQEDSAVYLCASSLGAWSNQPQHFGDGTRLSIL.

This clonotype has only a few counts. The V gene is TRBV20-1, the J gene TRBJ2-7; tentatively, D is TRBD1 (6 bases). Trimming pared 1 base from V and 4 bases from J, leaving 17 bases between. The length of the CDR3 is 15 residues. Germline V gene sequence: CDR1 DFQATT, CDR2 SNEGSKA (reference sequence). CDR3 sequence: CSARAPQGIRYEQYF. The CDR3 nucleotides read TGCAGTGCTAGAGCCCCACAGGGTATCCGATACGAGCAGTACTTC.